This T cell receptor beta chain was sequenced during a study of circulating and synovial CD4+ cells in juvenile arthritis (TCRdb year 2014). Looking at the study overall: Within each patient, the study compared the TCRbeta CDR3 repertoires of three groups: circulating HLA-DR+ CD4 T cells, bulk blood CD4 T cells, and synovial CD4 T cells. The goal of the repertoire sequencing was to confirm that synovial clonotypes were enriched in a circulating synovial-like CD4 T cell subset. The paper's findings and limits, for the study overall: Because overlap with synovium rose as sequencing depth increased, the measured fractions of shared clonotypes likely underestimated the overlap of the full repertoire. Compared with bulk blood CD4 repertoires, both the synovial and the circulating pathogenic-like lymphocyte repertoires were less diverse, and some CPL samples were as oligoclonal as synovium. Traditional Vbeta family usage analysis did not detect the difference between circulating pathogenic-like lymphocytes and bulk blood T cells. Because T cell genome counts in CPL samples and bulk blood CD4 samples differed by at least an order of magnitude, sample-size effects were addressed. Circulating pathogenic-like lymphocytes clustered together with synovial T cells and shared a substantially larger fraction of CDR3 sequences with synovium than bulk blood did.

Details on this clone: The specificity of this receptor is unknown. Per-nucleotide qualities are absent, and no much larger clonotype sits a single base away.

The sequenced samples came from patients who had active juvenile idiopathic arthritis. Right after thawing, the cells went straight into sorting, and Live/Dead Fixable Near-IR Stain was used to exclude dead cells. Spanning cysteine to phenylalanine, the CDR3 consists of 17 amino acids. CDR3 DNA only is kept here, 51 bases in frame from base 1. CDR1 and CDR2, per the germline V gene (reference sequence), are MNHEY and SMNVEV. Trimming leaves V shorter by 5 bases and J shorter by 2 bases, with the junction holding 10 bases beyond the gene matches. The method behind the library was the immunoSEQ multiplex PCR assay. An external provider carried out the TCRbeta CDR3 sequencing as a commercial service. Regarding the original processing steps: The analyses used productive nucleotide sequences together with amino acid sequences obtained by in silico translation. Diversity was measured with Renyi entropy across alpha values, using the median of 200 repeated subsamples to equalise sample size. Pairwise repertoire distance was calculated as one minus the Chao-modified Jaccard index, correcting for under-sampling, and used for clustering. Frequency-weighted overlap with synovial clonotypes was calculated over 200 sample sizes with 200 draws without replacement at each size, and the overlap was reported at the size of the smaller sample. TCRdb provides this immuneACCESS table in a form limited to in-frame rearrangements. Some clones are lacking; in checked studies, under half of them reflect an unresolved V gene, and why the rest are absent is not known. That table furnishes V, J and clone size, whereas the DNA furnished D and trimming. Recorded for this sample are around 32,000 clones; over 90% of them occurred a single time. About 0.68% of the sample goes to the ten largest clones.

In this chain, TRBV27 is recombined with TRBJ2-7; 12 central bases correspond to TRBD2. Sequencing was carried out using CD4+ T cells from blood. This receptor was taken from a human donor with juvenile idiopathic arthritis. The nucleotide sequence is TGTGCCAGCAGTCCACGCTTGACTAGCGGGGGAACCTACGAGCAGTACTTC. Its protein product is CASSPRLTSGGTYEQYF.